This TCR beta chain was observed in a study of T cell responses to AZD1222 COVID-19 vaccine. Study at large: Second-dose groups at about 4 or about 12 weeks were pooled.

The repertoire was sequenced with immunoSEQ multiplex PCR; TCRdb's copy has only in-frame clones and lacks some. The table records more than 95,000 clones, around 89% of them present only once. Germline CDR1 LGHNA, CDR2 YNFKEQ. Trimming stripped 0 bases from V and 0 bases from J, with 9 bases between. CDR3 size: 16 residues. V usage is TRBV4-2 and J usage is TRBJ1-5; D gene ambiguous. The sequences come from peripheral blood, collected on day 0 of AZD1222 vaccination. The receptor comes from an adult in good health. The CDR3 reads CASSQEVGDSNQPQHF. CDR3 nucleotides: TGTGCCAGCAGCCAAGAGGTCGGGGATAGCAATCAGCCCCAGCATTTT.